Below, one T cell receptor beta chain is given with its context. Its antigen is as yet unknown. V lost 0 bases, J lost 2 bases, and 8 bases lay in between. There are 15 residues in the CDR3. The germline V gene has CDR1 SGHTA and CDR2 FQGTGA. Treatment meaning: approximately 18 received Ad26.COV2.S at low or high dose, single or two shots; roughly 5 received placebo; per-sample allocation not given. The samples date from day 63 after the first vaccine or placebo injection. TCRdb's copy holds only in-frame clones and misses some; the assay was immunoSEQ multiplex PCR. The sample includes about 350,000 clones, 88% seen only once; the top ten take 6.4%. This entry comes from a study of Ad26.COV2.S vaccination and SARS-CoV-2 variants. Looking at the study overall: Into the muscle, Ad26.COV2.S was dosed once or twice, 56 days apart.

General study points: The placebo group had lower spike-specific TCR breadth than the vaccine recipients did. Spike-specific CD8+ and CD4+ T cell responses reportedly showed substantial breadth after vaccination.

The receptor comes from a person between 18 and 65 years old who received the Ad26.COV2.S COVID-19 vaccine or a placebo. Specimen: peripheral blood, collected in a trial of Ad26.COV2.S vaccine versus placebo. The chain uses TRBV7-3 and TRBJ2-1; tentative D call: TRBD2 (6 bases). For the CDR3, the DNA is TGTGCCAGCAGCTTAACGGGAGGACCCTACAATGAGCAGTTCTTC. Amino acid sequence: CASSLTGGPYNEQFF. Looking up the rest from reference TRBV7-3 and TRBJ2-1 gives the full variable domain: GAGVSQTPSNKVTEKGKYVELRCDPISGHTALYWYRQSLGQGPEFLIYFQGTGAADDSGLPNDRFFAVRPEGSVSTLKIQRTERGDSAVYLCASSLTGGPYNEQFFGPGTRLTVL.